These 3 T cell receptor beta chains were sequenced from one sample in a study of T cells in Graves' hyperthyroidism and ophthalmopathy. TCR beta CDR3 region amplification was performed from RNA transcripts. In the first-round RT-PCR of the TCR CDR3, the HTBI primer set was used. TCRdb ran MiXCR on the multiplex PCR reads and lists one entry per CDR3 protein. In the table there are about 610,000 distinct CDR3 sequences, approximately 16% of which are singletons. The sequencing sample was made of blood. These TCRs come from a woman aged 40 to 50 with Graves' ophthalmopathy.

This clonotype was picked up many times. This chain joins TRBV27 and TRBJ2-7; 13 bases match TRBD2. Germline CDR1 and CDR2: MNHEY and SMNVEV (reference sequence). The CDR3 is made up of 18 amino acids. The trim removed 4 bases at V and 0 bases at J, leaving 9 bases unmatched. The CDR3 protein is CASSSGILAGGSSYEQYF. The CDR3 coding sequence is TGTGCCAGCAGTTCAGGGATACTAGCGGGAGGGAGCTCCTACGAGCAGTACTTC.

The chain employs TRBV5-6 and TRBJ2-3, with D maybe TRBD2 (6 bases). V lost 0 bases, J lost 4 bases, and 9 bases lay in between. The germline gives CDR1 SGHDT, CDR2 YYEEEE. This CDR3 region has 14 residues. The CDR3 DNA sequence: TGTGCCAGCAGCTTGGCCGGGAGTTCAGATACGCAGTATTTT. The encoded protein is CASSLAGSSDTQYF.

The V and J genes are TRBV20-1 and TRBJ1-1; perhaps TRBD1 as D (6 bases). CDR1 DFQATT and CDR2 SNEGSKA come from the germline V gene (reference sequence). The CDR3 contains 10 residues. The V end was cut by 6 bases, the J end by 11 bases, with 13 bases between. CDR3 in DNA: TGCAGTGCAGGACAGTTTCTCGCTTTCTTT. The encoded protein is CSAGQFLAFF.